This TCR beta chain came from a study of blood T cell repertoires in COVID-19. Study-wide context: Sample material is recorded as cDNA or gDNA derived from T cells, B-cell-depleted T cells, or PBMCs.

CDR1 is LNHDA, CDR2 SQIVND, per germline (reference sequence). The CDR3 runs to 16 residues. Deletions cut 3 bases from V and 3 bases from J, with 15 bases between. Libraries were prepared by immunoSEQ multiplex PCR; TCRdb keeps only in-frame clonotypes and omits some of them. The data contain fewer than 200,000 clones, 84% of them singletons. The Seattle site enrolled patients during active infection and followed them longitudinally. The sequence came from an elderly woman with COVID-19, enrolled during active disease. This chain joins TRBV19 and TRBJ2-1, with D possibly matching TRBD2 (6 bases). Material for sequencing was peripheral blood. The CDR3 region has the DNA TGTGCCAGTAGTATGCCTTCTAGCGCCCTCTACAATGAGCAGTTCTTC. This encodes CASSMPSSALYNEQFF. Together with reference TRBV19 and TRBJ2-1, the CDR3 gives the full variable domain: DGGITQSPKYLFRKEGQNVTLSCEQNLNHDAMYWYRQDPGQGLRLIYYSQIVNDFQKGDIAEGYSVSREKKESFPLTVTSAQKNPTAFYLCASSMPSSALYNEQFFGPGTRLTVL.